This T cell receptor (beta chain) was retrieved from a study of T cell responses to AZD1222 COVID-19 vaccine. Study-wide results and limits: Only after the peak T cell response were repertoires sampled.

The length of the CDR3 is 14 residues. The junction had 5 bases not matched to a gene; V was cut back by 6 bases and J by 5 bases. Germline values: CDR1 MNHEY, CDR2 SVGAGI. Data came from immunoSEQ multiplex PCR; TCRdb stores just in-frame clones and leaves some out. In the table there are 45,000 to 60,000 clones, more than 75% of which are singletons. On this clone itself: Its antigen is not identified.

The receptor's source is an adult in good health. Specimen: peripheral blood, collected on day 0 of AZD1222 vaccination. V usage is TRBV6-5 and J usage is TRBJ2-1; 9 nucleotides line up with TRBD2. CDR3 sequence reads: CASSASGANNEQFF. Here the CDR3 DNA reads TGTGCCAGCAGCGCTAGCGGGGCAAACAATGAGCAGTTCTTC.